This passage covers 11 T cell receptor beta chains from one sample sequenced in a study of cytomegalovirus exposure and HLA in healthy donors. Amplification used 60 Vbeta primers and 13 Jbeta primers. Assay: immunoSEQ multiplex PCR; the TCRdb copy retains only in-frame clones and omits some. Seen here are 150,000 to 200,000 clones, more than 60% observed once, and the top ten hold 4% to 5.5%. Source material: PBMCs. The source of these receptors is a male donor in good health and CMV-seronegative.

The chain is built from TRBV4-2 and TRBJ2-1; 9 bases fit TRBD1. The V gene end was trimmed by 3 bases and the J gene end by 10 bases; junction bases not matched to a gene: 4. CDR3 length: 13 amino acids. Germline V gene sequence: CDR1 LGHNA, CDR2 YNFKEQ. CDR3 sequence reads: CASSQGQGNEQFF. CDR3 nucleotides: TGTGCCAGCAGCCAGGGACAGGGCAACGAGCAGTTCTTC.

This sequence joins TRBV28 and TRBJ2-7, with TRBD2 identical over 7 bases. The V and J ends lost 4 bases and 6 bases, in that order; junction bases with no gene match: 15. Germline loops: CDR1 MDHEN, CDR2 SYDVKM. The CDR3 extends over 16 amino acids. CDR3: CASSSVPSGALGEQYF. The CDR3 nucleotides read TGTGCCAGCAGTTCGGTCCCTAGCGGTGCTTTAGGCGAGCAGTACTTC.

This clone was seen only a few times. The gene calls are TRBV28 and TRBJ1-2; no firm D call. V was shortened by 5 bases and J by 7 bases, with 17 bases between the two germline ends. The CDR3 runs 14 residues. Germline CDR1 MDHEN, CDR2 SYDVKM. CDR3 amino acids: CASSAPTRASGYTF. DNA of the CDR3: TGTGCCAGCAGTGCCCCGACACGTGCAAGTGGCTACACCTTC.

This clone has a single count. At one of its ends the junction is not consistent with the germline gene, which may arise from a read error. The CDR3 nucleotides are TGCAGTGCTAGGACAGGGGGCTTCACCTTCTTC. The encoded protein is CSARTGGFTFF. The chain links TRBV20-1 to TRBJ1-2; 10 positions agree with TRBD1. The germline gives CDR1 DFQATT, CDR2 SNEGSKA (reference sequence). The CDR3 runs 11 residues.

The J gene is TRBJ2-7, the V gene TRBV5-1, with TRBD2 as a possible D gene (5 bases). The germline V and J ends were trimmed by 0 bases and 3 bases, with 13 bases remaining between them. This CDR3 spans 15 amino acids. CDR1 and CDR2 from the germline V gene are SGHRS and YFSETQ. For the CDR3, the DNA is TGCGCCAGCAGCTTGGATGCTAGCTCGGGCTACGAGCAGTACTTC. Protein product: CASSLDASSGYEQYF. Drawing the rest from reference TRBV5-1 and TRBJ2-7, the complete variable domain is KAGVTQTPRYLIKTRGQQVTLSCSPISGHRSVSWYQQTPGQGLQFLFEYFSETQRNKGNFPGRFSGRQFSNSRSEMNVSTLELGDSALYLCASSLDASSGYEQYFGPGTRLTVT.

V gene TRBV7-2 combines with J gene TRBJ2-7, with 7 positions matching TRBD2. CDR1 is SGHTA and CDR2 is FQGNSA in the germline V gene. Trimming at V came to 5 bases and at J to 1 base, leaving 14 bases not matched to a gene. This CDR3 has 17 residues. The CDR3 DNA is TGTGCCAGCAGCCCCCGGGAGGAGGGGCGGAGTTCCTACGAGCAGTACTTC. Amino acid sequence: CASSPREEGRSSYEQYF.

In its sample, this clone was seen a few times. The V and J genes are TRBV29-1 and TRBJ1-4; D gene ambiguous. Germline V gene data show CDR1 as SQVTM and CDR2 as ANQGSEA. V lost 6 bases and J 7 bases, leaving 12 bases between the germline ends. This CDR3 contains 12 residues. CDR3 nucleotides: TGCAGCGTGCTGACTATGGGTGAAAAACTGTTTTTT. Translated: CSVLTMGEKLFF. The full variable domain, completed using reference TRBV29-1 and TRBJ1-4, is SAVISQKPSRDICQRGTSLTIQCQVDSQVTMMFWYRQQPGQSLTLIATANQGSEATYESGFVIDKFPISRPNLTFSTLTVSNMSPEDSSIYLCSVLTMGEKLFFGSGTQLSVL.

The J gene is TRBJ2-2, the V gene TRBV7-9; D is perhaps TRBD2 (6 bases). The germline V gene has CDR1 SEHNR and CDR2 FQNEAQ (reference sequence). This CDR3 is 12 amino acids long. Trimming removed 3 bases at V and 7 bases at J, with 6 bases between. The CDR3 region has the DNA TGTGCCAGCAGCTTGGAGGGCGGGGAGCTGTTTTTT. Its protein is CASSLEGGELFF.

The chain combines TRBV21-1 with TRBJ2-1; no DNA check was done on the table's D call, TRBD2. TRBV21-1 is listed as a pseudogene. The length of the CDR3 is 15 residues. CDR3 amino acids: CASTILAWPYNEQFF. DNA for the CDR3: TGTGCCAGCACCATTCTAGCGTGGCCCTACAATGAGCAGTTCTTC.

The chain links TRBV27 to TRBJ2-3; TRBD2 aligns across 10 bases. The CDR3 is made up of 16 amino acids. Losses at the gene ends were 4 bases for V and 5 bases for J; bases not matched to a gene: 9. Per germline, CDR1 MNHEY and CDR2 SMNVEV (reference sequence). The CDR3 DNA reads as TGTGCCAGCAGTTCTCTACTAGCGGGGAAGAGAGATACGCAGTATTTT. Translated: CASSSLLAGKRDTQYF.

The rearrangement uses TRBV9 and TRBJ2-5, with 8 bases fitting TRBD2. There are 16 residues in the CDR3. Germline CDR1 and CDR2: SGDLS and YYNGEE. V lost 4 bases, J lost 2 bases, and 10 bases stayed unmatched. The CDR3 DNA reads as TGTGCCAGCAGCCCCCCGGGAGCGGGGGTTCAAGAGACCCAGTACTTC. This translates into CASSPPGAGVQETQYF.